This T cell receptor beta chain was sequenced during a study of shared clonotypes between healthy human individuals. General study results and limits: The study found lower generation probabilities in non-shared clonotypes than in those shared by all four donors.

The method was immunoSEQ multiplex PCR; TCRdb's version includes in-frame clones alone and lacks a portion of them. This sample has roughly 2.5 million clones; approximately 92% occur once, and the top ten carry roughly 0.15%. As for this clone: Its antigen is currently unknown.

Per germline, CDR1 GTSNPN and CDR2 SVGIG (reference sequence). V lost 2 bases to trimming and J lost 8 bases, with 13 bases between them. The CDR3 runs to 14 residues. A CD45RA+ naive subset and a CD45RA-negative memory subset were split from CD4+ cells. The receptor comes from a man between 18 and 35 years old in good health. The sample taken for sequencing was naive CD4+ T cells sorted from blood. The subset: CD45RA+ positively selected. This sequence joins TRBV30 and TRBJ1-6; a possible D gene is TRBD1 (5 bases). This chain's CDR3 is CAWSSDSGDSPLHF. The CDR3 region has the DNA TGTGCCTGGAGTTCCGACAGTGGGGATTCACCCCTCCACTTT.